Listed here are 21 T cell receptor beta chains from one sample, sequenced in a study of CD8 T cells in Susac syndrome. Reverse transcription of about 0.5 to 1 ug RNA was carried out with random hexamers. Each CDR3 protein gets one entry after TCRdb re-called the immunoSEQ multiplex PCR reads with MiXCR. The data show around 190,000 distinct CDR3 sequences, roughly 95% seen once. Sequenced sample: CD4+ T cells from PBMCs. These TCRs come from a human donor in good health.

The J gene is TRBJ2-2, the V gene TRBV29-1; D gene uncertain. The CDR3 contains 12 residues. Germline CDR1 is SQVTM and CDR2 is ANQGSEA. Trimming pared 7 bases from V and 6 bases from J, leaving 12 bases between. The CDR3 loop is CSGGPRAGELFF. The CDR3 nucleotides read TGCAGCGGAGGACCCCGGGCCGGGGAGCTGTTTTTT.

The CDR3 nucleotides read TGCAGCGTTGGTATGGGAAGCCAAGAGACCCAGTACTTC. Its translation: CSVGMGSQETQYF. The rearrangement links TRBV29-1 to TRBJ2-5; D is undetermined. The CDR3 has 13 amino acids. The germline V gene has CDR1 SQVTM and CDR2 ANQGSEA. Trimming took 4 bases from V and 1 from J, leaving 10 bases between them.

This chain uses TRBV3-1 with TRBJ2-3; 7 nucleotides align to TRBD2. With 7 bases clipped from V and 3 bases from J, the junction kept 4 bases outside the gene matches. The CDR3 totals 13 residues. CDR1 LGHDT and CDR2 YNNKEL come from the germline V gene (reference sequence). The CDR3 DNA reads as TGTGCCAGCAAGTGGGAGGGTACAGATACGCAGTATTTT. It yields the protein CASKWEGTDTQYF.

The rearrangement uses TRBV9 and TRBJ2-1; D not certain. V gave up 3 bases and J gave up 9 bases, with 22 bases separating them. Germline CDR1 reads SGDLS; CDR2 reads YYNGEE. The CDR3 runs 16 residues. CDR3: CASSAFPRSRSAEQFF. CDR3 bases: TGTGCCAGCAGCGCCTTCCCCAGATCTAGGTCGGCTGAGCAGTTCTTC. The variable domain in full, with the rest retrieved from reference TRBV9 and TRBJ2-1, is DSGVTQTPKHLITATGQRVTLRCSPRSGDLSVYWYQQSLDQGLQFLIQYYNGEERAKGNILERFSAQQFPDLHSELNLSSLELGDSALYFCASSAFPRSRSAEQFFGPGTRLTVL.

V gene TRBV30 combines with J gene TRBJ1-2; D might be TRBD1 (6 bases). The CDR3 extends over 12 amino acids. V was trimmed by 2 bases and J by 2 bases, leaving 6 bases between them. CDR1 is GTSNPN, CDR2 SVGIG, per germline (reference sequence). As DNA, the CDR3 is TGTGCCTGGAGTACAGGGAACTATGGCTACACCTTC. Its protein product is CAWSTGNYGYTF. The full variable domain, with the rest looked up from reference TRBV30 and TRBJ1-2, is SQTIHQWPATLVQPVGSPLSLECTVEGTSNPNLYWYRQAAGRGLQLLFYSVGIGQISSEVPQNLSASRPQDRQFILSSKKLLLSDSGFYLCAWSTGNYGYTFGSGTRLTVV.

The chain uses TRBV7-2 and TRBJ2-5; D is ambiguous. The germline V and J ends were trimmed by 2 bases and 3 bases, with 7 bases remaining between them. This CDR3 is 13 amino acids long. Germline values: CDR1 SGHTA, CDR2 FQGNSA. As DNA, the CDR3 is TGTGCCAGCAGCTTAAATCCTGAAGAGACCCAGTACTTC. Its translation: CASSLNPEETQYF. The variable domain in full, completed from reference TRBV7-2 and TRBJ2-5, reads GAGVSQSPSNKVTEKGKDVELRCDPISGHTALYWYRQSLGQGLEFLIYFQGNSAPDKSGLPSDRFSAERTGGSVSTLTIQRTQQEDSAVYLCASSLNPEETQYFGPGTRLLVL.

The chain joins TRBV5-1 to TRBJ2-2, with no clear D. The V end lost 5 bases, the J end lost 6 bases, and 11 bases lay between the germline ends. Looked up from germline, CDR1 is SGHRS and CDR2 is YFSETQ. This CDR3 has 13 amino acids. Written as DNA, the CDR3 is TGCGCCAGCAGGCATTCAGGTTCCGGGGAGCTGTTTTTT. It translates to CASRHSGSGELFF.

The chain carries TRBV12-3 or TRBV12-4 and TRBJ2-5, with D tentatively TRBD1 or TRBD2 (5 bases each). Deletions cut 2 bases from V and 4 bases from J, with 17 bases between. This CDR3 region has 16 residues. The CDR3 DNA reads TGTGCCAGCAGTTTAAGGGGCCTGACGGGAAGAGAGACCCAGTACTTC. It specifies CASSLRGLTGRETQYF.

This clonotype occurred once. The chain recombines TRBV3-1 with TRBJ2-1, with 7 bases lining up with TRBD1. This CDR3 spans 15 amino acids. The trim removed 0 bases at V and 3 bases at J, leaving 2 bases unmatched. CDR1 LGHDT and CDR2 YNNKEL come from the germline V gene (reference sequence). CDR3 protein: CASSQDRDSYNEQFF. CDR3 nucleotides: TGTGCCAGCAGCCAAGACCGGGACAGCTACAATGAGCAGTTCTTC.

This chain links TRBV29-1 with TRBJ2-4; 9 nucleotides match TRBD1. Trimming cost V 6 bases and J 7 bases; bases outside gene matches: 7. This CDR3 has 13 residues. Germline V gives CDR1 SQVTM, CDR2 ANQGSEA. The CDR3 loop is CSVQGARANIQYF. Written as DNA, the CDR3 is TGCAGCGTACAGGGGGCGAGGGCGAACATTCAGTACTTC.

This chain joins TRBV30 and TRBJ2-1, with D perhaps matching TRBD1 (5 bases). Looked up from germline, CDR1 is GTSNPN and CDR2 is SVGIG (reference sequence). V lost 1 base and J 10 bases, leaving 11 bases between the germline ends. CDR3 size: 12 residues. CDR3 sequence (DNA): TGTGCCTGGAGTGCCCAGGGTAGGGAGCAGTTCTTC. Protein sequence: CAWSAQGREQFF.

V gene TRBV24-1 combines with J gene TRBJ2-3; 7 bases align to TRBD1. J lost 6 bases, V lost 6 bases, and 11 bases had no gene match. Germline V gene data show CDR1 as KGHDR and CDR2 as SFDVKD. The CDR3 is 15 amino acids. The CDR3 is CATSKQGPARDTQYF. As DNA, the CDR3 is TGTGCCACCAGTAAACAGGGGCCCGCACGGGATACGCAGTATTTT.

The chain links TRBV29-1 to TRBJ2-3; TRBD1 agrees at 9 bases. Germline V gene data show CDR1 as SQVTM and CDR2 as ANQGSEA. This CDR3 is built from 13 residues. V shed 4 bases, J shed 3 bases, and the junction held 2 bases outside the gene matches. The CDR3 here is CSVVQGATDTQYF. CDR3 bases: TGCAGCGTTGTACAGGGGGCAACAGATACGCAGTATTTT.

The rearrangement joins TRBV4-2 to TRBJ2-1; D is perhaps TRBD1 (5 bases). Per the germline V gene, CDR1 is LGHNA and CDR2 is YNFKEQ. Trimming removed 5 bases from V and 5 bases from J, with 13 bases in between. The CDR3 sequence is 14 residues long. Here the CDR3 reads CASSFGARDNEQFF. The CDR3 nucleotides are TGTGCCAGCAGCTTTGGGGCCCGGGACAATGAGCAGTTCTTC.

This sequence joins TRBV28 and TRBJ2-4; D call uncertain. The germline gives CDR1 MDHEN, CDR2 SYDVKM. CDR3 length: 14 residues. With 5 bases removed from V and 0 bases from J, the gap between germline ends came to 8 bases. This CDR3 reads CASSRNIAKNIQYF. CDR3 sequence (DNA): TGTGCCAGCAGTCGCAATATAGCCAAAAACATTCAGTACTTC.

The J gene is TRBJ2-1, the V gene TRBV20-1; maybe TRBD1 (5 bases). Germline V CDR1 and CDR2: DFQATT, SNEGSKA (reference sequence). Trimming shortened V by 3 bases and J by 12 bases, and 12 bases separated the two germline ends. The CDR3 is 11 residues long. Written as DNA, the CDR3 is TGCAGTGCTAGTATTGAGCAGGGGCAGTTCTTC. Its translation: CSASIEQGQFF.

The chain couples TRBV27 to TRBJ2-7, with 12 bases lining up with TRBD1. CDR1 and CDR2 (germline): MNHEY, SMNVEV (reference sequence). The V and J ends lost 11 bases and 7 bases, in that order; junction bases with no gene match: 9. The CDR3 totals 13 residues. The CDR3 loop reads CAFPWDRGQEQYF. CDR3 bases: TGTGCCTTCCCGTGGGACAGGGGGCAGGAGCAGTACTTC.

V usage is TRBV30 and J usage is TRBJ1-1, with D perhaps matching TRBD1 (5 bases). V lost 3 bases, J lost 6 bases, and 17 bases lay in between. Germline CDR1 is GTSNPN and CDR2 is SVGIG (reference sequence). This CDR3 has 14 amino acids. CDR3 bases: TGTGCCTGGAGGAGCGGAAGGGGTAGTGCTGAAGCTTTCTTT. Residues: CAWRSGRGSAEAFF.

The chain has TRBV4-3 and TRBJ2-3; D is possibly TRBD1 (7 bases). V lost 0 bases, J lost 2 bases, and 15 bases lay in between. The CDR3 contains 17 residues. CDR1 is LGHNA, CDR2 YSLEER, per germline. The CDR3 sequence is CASSQDLGGGNTDTQYF. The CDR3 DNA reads TGCGCCAGCAGCCAAGATTTAGGAGGGGGCAACACAGATACGCAGTATTTT.

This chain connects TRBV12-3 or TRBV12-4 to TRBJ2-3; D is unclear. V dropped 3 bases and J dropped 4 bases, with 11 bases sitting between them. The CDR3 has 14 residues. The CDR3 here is CASSFNSSPDTQYF. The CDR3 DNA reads TGTGCCAGCAGTTTCAACAGTTCCCCAGATACGCAGTATTTT.

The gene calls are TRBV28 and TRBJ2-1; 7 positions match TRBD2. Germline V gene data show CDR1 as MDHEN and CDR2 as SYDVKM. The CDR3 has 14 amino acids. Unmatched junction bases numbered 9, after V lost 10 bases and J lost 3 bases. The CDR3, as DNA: TGTGCCATCAATGGGGCGGGAGTCTACAATGAGCAGTTCTTC. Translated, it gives CAINGAGVYNEQFF.